This T cell receptor (beta chain) emerged from a study of T cells after yellow fever vaccination (dated by TCRdb to the late 2010s). About the study as a whole: The SMART-Seq v4 Ultra Low Input RNA kit was used to prepare libraries from fractions with low cell numbers. Bulk TCR alpha and beta repertoires were sequenced longitudinally to track T-cell clones before and after primary and booster YFV17D yellow fever vaccination. Bulk PBMC replicates and cell subsets were isolated from blood drawn at multiple timepoints before and after both primary and secondary immunization. The cohort comprised two healthy male donors, one aged 18 to 30 and one aged 30 to 40 years.

Summary of the overall study and its limitations: Compared with the primary T-cell response, the secondary T-cell response was weaker but faster, peaking on day 5 rather than day 15. Most clones expanded after primary vaccination were re-detected after the booster (around 96% of CD4 and roughly 87% of CD8), suggesting broad memory maintenance. FACS-sorted repertoires could contain abundant contaminating clonotypes from the bulk population, so computational filtering was required. The study included only a couple of donors, which limits how far the findings can be generalized. A small share of clonotypes occurred in both CD4 and CD8 compartments, likely arising from convergent recombination.

CDR1 and CDR2, looked up from the germline V gene (reference sequence), are LGHDT and YNNKEL. The CDR3 sequence holds 16 residues, the cysteine and phenylalanine included. Of the read, only the CDR3 DNA is kept; its 48 bases are in frame from base 1. The junction shows trimming of 6 bases on V and 5 bases on J, and the gene matches do not reach 9 bases of it. TCR cDNA was synthesized by 5'RACE template switching, which introduced a universal primer site and unique molecular identifiers. Priming of cDNA synthesis was performed from both the TCR alpha and TCR beta constant segments. Two PCR steps were used to amplify libraries, with sample barcodes and sequencing adapters being added in the second step. Sequencing of libraries was done on Illumina HiSeq 2500 (2x100 bp) or NovaSeq (2x150 bp). For the original study's pipeline: Demultiplexing of reads and collapsing into UMI consensus sequences were performed with MIGEC, and V(D)J alignment was carried out with MiXCR. Vaccine-responding clonotypes were identified with edgeR using replicate PBMC samples, with FDR below 0.01 and a log2 fold change above 5 up to day 15 being required. Each bulk clonotype was labeled CD4 or CD8 based on which sequenced repertoire, CD4 or CD8, contained the clonotype at higher abundance. TCRdb ran its own pipeline on the public reads, namely fastp trimming at Q25 and MiXCR clone calling, and kept in-frame beta chains. One record per CDR3 amino acid sequence lists the most common genes and DNA. The authors' filters were not applied to this entry. The sample table shows about 220,000 distinct CDR3 sequences, and over 6.5% are seen once. The ten top clones hold 0.85% to 1.2% of the sample.

According to the study, the label for this sample's treatment or condition signals: live attenuated yellow fever vaccine strain. PBMCs were isolated from peripheral blood using a standard Ficoll-Paque protocol. Dynabeads CD4 and CD8 positive selection kits were used to isolate the CD4 and CD8 T-cell fractions. TriZol was used to extract RNA from bulk PBMCs, CD4 and CD8 fractions, and dextramer-positive and dextramer-negative fractions. The table lists this clonotype with many counts. Its target antigen remains unknown. No base-level quality is on record; no much larger clone is a single base apart. The receptor chain draws on TRBV3-1 and TRBJ2-5; TRBD2 matches 13 bases in the middle. The sequence was collected from a man aged 30 to 45 who received the YFV17D yellow fever vaccine. The specimen was CD4+ T cells sorted from PBMCs, collected on the day of the yellow fever booster vaccination. The DNA is as follows: TGTGCCAGCAGGCGGACTAGCGGGAGTCGTTCGGAGACCCAGTACTTC. Translation gives CASRRTSGSRSETQYF.